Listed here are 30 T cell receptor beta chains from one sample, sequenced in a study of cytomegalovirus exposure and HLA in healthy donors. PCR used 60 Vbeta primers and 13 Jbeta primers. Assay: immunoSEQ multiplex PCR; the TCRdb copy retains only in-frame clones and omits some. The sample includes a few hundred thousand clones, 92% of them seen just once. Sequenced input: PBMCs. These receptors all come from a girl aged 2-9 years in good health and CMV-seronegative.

The chain's CDR3 is CASNRTPDRDRGGQYF. The CDR3, as DNA: TGTGCCAGCAATAGAACCCCGGACAGGGATCGAGGTGGGCAGTACTTC. The rearrangement joins TRBV6-6 to TRBJ2-7; the match to TRBD1 covers 8 bases. With V trimmed by 7 bases and J by 9 bases, 20 bases remained unmatched. The germline V gene has CDR1 MNHNY and CDR2 SVGAGI (reference sequence). This CDR3 comprises 16 residues.

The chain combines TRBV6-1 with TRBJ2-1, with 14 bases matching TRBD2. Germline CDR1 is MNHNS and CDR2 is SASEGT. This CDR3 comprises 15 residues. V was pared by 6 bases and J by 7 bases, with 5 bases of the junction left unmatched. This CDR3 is CASRTSGGAGNEQFF. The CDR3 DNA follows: TGTGCCAGCAGGACTAGCGGGGGGGCGGGGAATGAGCAGTTCTTC.

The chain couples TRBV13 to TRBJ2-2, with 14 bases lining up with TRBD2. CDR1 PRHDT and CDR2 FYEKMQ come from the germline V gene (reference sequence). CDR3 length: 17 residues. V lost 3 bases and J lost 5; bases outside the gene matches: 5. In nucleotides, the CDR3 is TGTGCCAGCAGCTTGGGACTAGCGGGAGAGCTTACCGGGGAGCTGTTTTTT. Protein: CASSLGLAGELTGELFF. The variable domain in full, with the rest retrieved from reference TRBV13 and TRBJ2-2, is AAGVIQSPRHLIKEKRETATLKCYPIPRHDTVYWYQQGPGQDPQFLISFYEKMQSDKGSIPDRFSAQQFSDYHSELNMSSLELGDSALYFCASSLGLAGELTGELFFGEGSRLTVL.

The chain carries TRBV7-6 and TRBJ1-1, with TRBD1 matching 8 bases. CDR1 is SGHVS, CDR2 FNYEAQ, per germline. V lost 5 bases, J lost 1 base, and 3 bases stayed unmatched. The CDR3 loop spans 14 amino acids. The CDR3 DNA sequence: TGTGCCAGCAGCCGTGGGACAGGGAACACTGAAGCTTTCTTT. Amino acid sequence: CASSRGTGNTEAFF.

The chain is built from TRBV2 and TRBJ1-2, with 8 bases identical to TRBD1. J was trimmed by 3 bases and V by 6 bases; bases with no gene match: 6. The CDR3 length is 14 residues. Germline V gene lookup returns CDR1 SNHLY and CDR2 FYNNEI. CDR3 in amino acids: CASSADRVDYGYTF. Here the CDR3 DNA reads TGTGCCAGCAGCGCGGACAGGGTTGACTATGGCTACACCTTC. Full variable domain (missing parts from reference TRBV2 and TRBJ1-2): EPEVTQTPSHQVTQMGQEVILRCVPISNHLYFYWYRQILGQKVEFLVSFYNNEISEKSEIFDDQFSVERPDGSNFTLKIRSTKLEDSAMYFCASSADRVDYGYTFGSGTRLTVV.

The CDR3 loop is CASSTTRTRENYNEQFF. The CDR3 DNA reads as TGTGCCAGCAGTACAACTCGGACTAGAGAGAATTACAATGAGCAGTTCTTC. The chain joins TRBV7-2 to TRBJ2-1, with 7 bases identical to TRBD2. Trimming removed 6 bases from V and 4 bases from J; junction bases left unmatched: 15. The germline V gene has CDR1 SGHTA and CDR2 FQGNSA. The CDR3 extends over 17 amino acids.

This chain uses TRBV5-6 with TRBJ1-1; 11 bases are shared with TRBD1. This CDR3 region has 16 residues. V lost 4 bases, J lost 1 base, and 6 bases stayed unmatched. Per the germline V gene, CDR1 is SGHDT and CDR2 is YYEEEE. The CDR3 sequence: CASSLPGQGGNTEAFF. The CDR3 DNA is TGTGCCAGCAGCCTCCCGGGACAGGGGGGGAACACTGAAGCTTTCTTT.

This CDR3 is CASSRTDGTYEQYF. In DNA, the CDR3 is TGTGCCAGCAGCCGCACCGACGGGACCTACGAGCAGTACTTC. V gene TRBV11-1 combines with J gene TRBJ2-7, with TRBD2 as a possible D gene (5 bases). V shed 5 bases and J shed 2 bases, with 13 bases lying between them. The CDR3 consists of 14 residues. Germline V gives CDR1 SGHAT, CDR2 FQDESV (reference sequence).

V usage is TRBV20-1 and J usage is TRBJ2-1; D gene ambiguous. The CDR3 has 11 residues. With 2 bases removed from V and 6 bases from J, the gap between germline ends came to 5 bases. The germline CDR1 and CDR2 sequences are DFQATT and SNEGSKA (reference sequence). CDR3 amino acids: CSARQANEQFF. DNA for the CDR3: TGCAGTGCTAGACAAGCCAATGAGCAGTTCTTC.

The CDR3 nucleotides are TGTGCCAGCGAGGGGGCTTCAGATACGCAGTATTTT. Its translation: CASEGASDTQYF. This chain connects TRBV28 to TRBJ2-3; 7 positions match TRBD1. The ends lost 8 bases at V and 4 bases at J; junction bases unmatched: 3. Germline V gene sequence: CDR1 MDHEN, CDR2 SYDVKM. The CDR3 has 12 residues.

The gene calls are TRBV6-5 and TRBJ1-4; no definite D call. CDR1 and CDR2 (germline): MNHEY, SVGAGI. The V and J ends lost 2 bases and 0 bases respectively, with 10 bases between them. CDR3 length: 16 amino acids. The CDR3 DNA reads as TGTGCCAGCAGTTACGGCGGGAGTGCAACTAATGAAAAACTGTTTTTT. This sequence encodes CASSYGGSATNEKLFF.

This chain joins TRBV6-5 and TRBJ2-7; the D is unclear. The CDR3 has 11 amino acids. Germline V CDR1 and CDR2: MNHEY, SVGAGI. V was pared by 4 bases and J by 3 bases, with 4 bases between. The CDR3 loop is CASSSLYEQYF. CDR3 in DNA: TGTGCCAGCAGTTCCCTCTACGAGCAGTACTTC.

The chain's CDR3 is CASSSRTTSGRYNEQFF. DNA for the CDR3: TGTGCCAGCAGTTCCCGAACCACTAGCGGGCGCTACAATGAGCAGTTCTTC. The chain employs TRBV5-6 and TRBJ2-1, with 9 nucleotides matching TRBD2. V lost 5 bases, J lost 3 bases, and 12 bases stayed unmatched. Germline CDR1 is SGHDT and CDR2 is YYEEEE. This CDR3 contains 17 residues.

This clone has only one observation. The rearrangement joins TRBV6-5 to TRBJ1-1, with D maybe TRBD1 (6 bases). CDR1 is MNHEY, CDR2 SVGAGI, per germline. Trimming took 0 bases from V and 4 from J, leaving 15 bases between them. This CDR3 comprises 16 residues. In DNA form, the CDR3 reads TGTGCCAGCAGTTACTCGGTAAACAGGGTTGGCACTGAAGCTTTCTTT. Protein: CASSYSVNRVGTEAFF.

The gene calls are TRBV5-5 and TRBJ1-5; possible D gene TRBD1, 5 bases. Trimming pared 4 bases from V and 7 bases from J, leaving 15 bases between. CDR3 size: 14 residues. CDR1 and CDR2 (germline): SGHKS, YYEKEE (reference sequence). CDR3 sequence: CASSAWWGDQPQHF. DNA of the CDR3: TGTGCCAGCAGCGCATGGTGGGGGGACCAGCCCCAGCATTTT.

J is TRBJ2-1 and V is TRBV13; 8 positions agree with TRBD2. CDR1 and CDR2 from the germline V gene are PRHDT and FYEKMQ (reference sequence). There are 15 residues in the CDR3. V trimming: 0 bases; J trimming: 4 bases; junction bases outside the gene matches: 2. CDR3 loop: CASSLGLAVYNEQFF. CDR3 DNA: TGTGCCAGCAGCTTAGGACTAGCGGTATACAATGAGCAGTTCTTC.

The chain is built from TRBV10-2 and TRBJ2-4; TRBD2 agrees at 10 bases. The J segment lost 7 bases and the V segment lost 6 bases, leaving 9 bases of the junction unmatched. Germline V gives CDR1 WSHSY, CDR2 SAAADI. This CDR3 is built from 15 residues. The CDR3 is CASRGLAGVANIQYF. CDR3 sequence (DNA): TGCGCCAGCAGGGGGCTAGCGGGAGTGGCGAACATTCAGTACTTC.

The CDR3 region has the DNA TGCAGCGTTGAACAGGGGGCGAGGGAGCAGTACTTC. Translated: CSVEQGAREQYF. This rearrangement joins TRBV29-1 to TRBJ2-7; 8 bases map to TRBD1. V was pared by 2 bases and J by 7 bases, with 4 bases of the junction left unmatched. The length of the CDR3 is 12 residues. The germline V gene has CDR1 SQVTM and CDR2 ANQGSEA.

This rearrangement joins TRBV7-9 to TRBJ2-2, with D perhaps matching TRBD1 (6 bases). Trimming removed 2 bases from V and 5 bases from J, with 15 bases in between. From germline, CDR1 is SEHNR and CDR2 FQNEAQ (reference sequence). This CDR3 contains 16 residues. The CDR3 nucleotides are TGTGCCAGCAGCTTAACACAGGGAATGAAAACCGGGGAGCTGTTTTTT. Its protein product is CASSLTQGMKTGELFF.

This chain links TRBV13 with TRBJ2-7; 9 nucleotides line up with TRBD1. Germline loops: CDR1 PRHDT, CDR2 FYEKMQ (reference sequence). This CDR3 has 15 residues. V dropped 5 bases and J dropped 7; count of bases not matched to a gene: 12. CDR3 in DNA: TGTGCCAGCAGCCTTGGGACAGGGAGCTGGGGTGAGCAGTACTTC. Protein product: CASSLGTGSWGEQYF.

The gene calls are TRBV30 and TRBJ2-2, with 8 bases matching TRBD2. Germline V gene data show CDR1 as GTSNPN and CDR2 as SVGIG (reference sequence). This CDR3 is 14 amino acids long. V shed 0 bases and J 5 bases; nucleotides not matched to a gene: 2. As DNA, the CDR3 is TGTGCCTGGAGTGTAGCGGGAGAGACCGGGGAGCTGTTTTTT. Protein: CAWSVAGETGELFF.

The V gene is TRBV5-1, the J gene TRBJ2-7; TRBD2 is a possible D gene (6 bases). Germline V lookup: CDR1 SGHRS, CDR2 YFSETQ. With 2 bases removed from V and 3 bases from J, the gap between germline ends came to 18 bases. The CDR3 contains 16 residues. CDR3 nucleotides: TGCGCCAGCAGCTTAGAATTGGCTAGCGTAGGCTACGAGCAGTACTTC. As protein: CASSLELASVGYEQYF.

CDR3 amino acids: CASSEEETGRGAFF. The DNA of the CDR3 is TGTGCCAGCAGTGAAGAAGAGACAGGGCGTGGAGCTTTCTTT. This chain uses TRBV2 with TRBJ1-1; 7 bases match TRBD1. The CDR3 contains 14 residues. The V gene's germline CDR1 is SNHLY and CDR2 FYNNEI. J was trimmed by 10 bases and V by 1 base; bases with no gene match: 9.

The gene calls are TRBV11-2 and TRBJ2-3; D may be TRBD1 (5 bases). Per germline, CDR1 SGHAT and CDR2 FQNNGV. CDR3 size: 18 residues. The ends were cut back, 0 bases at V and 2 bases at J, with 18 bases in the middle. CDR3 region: CASSLDWEQVIVTDTQYF. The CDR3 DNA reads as TGTGCCAGCAGCTTAGATTGGGAACAGGTTATAGTCACAGATACGCAGTATTTT.

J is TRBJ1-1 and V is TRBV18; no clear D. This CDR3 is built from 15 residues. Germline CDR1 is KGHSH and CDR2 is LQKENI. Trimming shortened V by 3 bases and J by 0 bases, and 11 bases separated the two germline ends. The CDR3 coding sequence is TGTGCCAGCTCACCCTTGGCACCTTTGAACACTGAAGCTTTCTTT. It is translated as CASSPLAPLNTEAFF.

The CDR3 nucleotides read TGTGCCAGCAGTAACACAATCGGACAGGGGGTTCATTCACCCCTCCACTTT. Encoded protein: CASSNTIGQGVHSPLHF. V and J are TRBV28 and TRBJ1-6; 10 nucleotides line up with TRBD1. Trimming took 5 bases from V and 8 from J; bases not matched to a gene: 12. Germline CDR1 is MDHEN and CDR2 is SYDVKM. The CDR3 runs 17 residues.

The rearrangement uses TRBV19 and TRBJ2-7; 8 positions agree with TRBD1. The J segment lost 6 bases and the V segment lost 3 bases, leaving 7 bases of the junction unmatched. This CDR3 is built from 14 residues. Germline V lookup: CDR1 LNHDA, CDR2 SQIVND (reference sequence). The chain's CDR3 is CASSISRTGFEQYF. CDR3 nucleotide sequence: TGTGCCAGTAGTATTAGTCGGACAGGGTTCGAGCAGTACTTC.

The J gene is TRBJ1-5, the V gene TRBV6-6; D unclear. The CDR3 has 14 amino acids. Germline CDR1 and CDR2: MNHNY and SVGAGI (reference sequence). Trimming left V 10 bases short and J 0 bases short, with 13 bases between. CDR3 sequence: CAINPGYSNQPQHF. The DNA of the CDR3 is TGTGCCATCAACCCGGGGTATAGCAATCAGCCCCAGCATTTT.

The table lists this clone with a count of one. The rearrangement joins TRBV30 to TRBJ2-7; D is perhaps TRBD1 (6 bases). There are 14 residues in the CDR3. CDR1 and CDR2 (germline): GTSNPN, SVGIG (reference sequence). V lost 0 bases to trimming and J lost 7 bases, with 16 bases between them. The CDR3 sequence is CAWSVGTISGEQYF. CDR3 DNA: TGTGCCTGGAGTGTAGGGACAATCTCGGGGGAGCAGTACTTC.

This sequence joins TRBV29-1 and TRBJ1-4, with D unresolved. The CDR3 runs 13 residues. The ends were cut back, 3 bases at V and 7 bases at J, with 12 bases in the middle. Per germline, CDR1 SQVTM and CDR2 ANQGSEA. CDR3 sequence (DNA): TGCAGCGTTGAGCCCCTCGACTCTGAAAAACTGTTTTTT. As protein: CSVEPLDSEKLFF.